The T cell receptor (beta chain) under discussion was sequenced for a study of CD8+CD57+ T cells in acquired aplastic anemia. Study-wide context: Sorting CD4+ and CD8+ cells gave DNA averaging about 3.1 ug. Study results and caveats: CD8+ Simpson's diversity did not differ significantly between patients and controls. Researchers report that twenty-nine CD8+ CDR3 sequences appeared in both patients and controls.

Investigators profiled TCR beta VDJ and CDR3 from genomic DNA template. One entry per CDR3 protein, called by TCRdb with MiXCR from the reads. The table lists roughly 250,000 distinct CDR3 sequences, roughly 82% of them singletons. On this clonotype itself: Its antigen remains unknown.

Before being chosen for sequencing, patients had shown CD8+CD57+ cell expansion by flow cytometry. Patients were treatment-naive when blood was sampled. The CDR3 covers 14 residues. CDR1 and CDR2 from the germline V gene are ENHRY and SYGVKD. V lost 6 bases and J 3 bases, leaving 15 bases between the germline ends. The source is a human donor with aplastic anemia. The chain employs TRBV10-3 and TRBJ2-7; a possible D gene is TRBD1 (6 bases). Sequenced input: sorted CD4+, CD8+, or CD8+CD57+ T cells (not recorded which) from PBMCs. The chain's CDR3 is CAISLTGAYYEQYF. As DNA, the CDR3 is TGTGCCATCAGCCTGACAGGTGCTTACTACGAGCAGTACTTC.